This TCR beta chain was identified in a study of blood T cell repertoires in COVID-19. The CDR3 has 14 amino acids. The ends lost 0 bases at V and 7 bases at J; junction bases unmatched: 4. Germline CDR1 reads SGDLS; CDR2 reads YYNGEE. In the original analysis: Cell counts per sample came from amplifying reference gene primers. The protocol was immunoSEQ multiplex PCR, while the TCRdb copy is restricted to in-frame clones and leaves out a portion. V and J calls and clone size follow that table, whereas D and trimming were derived from the DNA. There are roughly 290,000 clones in the sample; about 85% occur only once, and 0.87% lies in the top ten.

V is TRBV9 and J is TRBJ1-3, with 7 bases aligning to TRBD1. The source of this sequence is a human donor with COVID-19, enrolled during active disease. The donor label of this sample is uncertain. The sample was peripheral blood. CDR3 sequence: CASSVDTGENTIYF. The CDR3 region has the DNA TGTGCCAGCAGCGTAGACACAGGGGAGAACACCATATATTTT.